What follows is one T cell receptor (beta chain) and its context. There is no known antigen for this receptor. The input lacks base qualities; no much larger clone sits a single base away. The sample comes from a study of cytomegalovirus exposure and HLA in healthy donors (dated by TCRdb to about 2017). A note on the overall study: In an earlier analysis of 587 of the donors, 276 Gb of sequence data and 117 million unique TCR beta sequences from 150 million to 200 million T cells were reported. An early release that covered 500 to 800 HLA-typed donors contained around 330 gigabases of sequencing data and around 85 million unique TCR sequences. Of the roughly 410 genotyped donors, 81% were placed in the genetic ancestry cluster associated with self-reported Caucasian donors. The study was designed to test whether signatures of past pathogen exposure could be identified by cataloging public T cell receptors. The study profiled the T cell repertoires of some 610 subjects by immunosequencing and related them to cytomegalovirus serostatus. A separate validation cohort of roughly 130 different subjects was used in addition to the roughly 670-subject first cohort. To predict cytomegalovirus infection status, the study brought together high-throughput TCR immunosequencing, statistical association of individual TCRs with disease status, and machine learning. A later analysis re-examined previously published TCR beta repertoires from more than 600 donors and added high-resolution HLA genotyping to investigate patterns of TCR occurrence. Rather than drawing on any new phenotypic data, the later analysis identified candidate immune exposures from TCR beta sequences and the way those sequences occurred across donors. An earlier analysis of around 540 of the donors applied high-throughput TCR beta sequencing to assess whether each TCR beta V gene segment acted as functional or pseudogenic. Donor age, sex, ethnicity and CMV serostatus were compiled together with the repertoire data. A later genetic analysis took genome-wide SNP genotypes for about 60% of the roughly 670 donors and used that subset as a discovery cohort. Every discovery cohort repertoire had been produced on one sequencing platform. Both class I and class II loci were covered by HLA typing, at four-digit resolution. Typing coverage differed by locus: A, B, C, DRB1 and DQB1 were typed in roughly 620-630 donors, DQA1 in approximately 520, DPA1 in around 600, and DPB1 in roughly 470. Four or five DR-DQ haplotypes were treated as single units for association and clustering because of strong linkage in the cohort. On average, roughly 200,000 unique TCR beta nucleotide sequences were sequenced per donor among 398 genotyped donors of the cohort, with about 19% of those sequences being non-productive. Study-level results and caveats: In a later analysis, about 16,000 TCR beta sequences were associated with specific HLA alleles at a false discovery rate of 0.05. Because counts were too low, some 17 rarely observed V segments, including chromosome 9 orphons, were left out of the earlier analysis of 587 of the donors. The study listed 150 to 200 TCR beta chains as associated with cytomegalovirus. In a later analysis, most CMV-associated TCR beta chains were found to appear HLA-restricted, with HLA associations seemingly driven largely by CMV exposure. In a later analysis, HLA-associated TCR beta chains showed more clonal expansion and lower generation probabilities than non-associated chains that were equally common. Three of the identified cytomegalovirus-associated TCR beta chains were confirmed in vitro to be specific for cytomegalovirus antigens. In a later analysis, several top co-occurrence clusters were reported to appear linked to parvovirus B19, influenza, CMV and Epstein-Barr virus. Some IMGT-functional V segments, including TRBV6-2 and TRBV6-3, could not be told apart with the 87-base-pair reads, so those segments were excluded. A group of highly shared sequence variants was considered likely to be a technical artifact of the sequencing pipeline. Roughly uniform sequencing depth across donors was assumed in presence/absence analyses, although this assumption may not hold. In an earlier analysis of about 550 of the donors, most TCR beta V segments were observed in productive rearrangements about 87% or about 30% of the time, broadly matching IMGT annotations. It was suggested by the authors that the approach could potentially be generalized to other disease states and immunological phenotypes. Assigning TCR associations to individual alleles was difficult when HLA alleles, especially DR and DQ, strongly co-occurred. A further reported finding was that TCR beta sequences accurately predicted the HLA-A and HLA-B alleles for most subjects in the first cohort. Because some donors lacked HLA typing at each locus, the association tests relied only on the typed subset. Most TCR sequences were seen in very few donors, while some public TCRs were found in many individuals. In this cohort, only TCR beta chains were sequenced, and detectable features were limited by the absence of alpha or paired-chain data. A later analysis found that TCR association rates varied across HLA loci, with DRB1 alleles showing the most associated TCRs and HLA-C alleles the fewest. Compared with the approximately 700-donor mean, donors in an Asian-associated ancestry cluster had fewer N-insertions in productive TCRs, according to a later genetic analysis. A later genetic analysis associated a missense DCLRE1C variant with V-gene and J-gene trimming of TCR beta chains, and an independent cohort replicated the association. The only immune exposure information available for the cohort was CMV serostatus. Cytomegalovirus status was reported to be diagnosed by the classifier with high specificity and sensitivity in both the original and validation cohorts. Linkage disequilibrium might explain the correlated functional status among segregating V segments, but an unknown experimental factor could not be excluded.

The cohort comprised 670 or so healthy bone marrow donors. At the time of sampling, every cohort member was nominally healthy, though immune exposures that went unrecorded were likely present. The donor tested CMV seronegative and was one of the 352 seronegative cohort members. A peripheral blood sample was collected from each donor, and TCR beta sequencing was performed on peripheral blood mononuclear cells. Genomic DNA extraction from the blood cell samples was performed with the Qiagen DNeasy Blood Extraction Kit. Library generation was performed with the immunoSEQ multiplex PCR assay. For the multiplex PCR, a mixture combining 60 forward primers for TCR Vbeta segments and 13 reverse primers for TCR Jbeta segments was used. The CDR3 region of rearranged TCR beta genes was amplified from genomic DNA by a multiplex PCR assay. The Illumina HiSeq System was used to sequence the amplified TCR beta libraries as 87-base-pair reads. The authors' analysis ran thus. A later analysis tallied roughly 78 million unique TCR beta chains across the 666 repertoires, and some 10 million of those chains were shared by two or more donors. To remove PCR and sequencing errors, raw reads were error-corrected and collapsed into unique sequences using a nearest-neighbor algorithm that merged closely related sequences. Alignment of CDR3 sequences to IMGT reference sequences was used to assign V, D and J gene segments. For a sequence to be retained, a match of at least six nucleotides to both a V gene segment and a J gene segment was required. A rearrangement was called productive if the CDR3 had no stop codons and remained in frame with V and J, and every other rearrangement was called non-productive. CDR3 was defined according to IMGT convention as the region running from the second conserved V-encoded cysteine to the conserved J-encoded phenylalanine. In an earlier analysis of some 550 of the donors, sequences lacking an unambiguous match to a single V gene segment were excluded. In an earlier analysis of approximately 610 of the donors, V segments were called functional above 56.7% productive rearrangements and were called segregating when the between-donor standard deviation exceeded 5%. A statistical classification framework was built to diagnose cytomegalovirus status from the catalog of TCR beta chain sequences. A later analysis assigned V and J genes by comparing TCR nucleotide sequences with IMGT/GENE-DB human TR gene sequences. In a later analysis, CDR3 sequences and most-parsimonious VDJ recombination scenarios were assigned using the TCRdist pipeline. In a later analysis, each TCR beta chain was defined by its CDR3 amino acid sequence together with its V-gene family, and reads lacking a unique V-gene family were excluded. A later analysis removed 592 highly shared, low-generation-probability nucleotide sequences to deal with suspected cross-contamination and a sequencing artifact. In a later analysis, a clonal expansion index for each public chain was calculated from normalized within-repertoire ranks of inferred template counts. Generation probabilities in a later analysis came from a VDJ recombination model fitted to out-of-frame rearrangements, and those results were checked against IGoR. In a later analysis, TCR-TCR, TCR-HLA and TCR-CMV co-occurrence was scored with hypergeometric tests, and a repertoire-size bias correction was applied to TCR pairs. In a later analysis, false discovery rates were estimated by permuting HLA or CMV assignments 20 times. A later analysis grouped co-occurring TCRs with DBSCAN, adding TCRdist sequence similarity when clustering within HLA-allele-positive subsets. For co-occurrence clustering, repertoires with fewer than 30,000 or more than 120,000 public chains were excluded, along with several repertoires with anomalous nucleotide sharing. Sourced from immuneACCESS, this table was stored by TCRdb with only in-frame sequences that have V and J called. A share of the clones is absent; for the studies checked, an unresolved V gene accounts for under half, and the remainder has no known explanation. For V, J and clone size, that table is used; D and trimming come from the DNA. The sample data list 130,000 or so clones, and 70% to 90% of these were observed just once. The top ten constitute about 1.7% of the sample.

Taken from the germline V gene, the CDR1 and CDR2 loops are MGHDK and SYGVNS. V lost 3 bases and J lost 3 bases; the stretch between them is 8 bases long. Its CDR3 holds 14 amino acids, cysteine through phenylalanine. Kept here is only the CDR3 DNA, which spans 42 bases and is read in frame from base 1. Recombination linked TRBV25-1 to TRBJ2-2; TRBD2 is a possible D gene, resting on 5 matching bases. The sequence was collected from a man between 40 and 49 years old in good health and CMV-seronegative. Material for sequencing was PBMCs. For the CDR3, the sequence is CASSEDLYTGELFF. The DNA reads TGTGCCAGCAGTGAGGACTTGTACACCGGGGAGCTGTTTTTT.